This is a list of T cell receptor beta chains from one sample in a study of cytotoxic CD8 clonotypes in ibrutinib-treated CLL. Produced via immunoSEQ multiplex PCR; TCRdb's table is partial and in-frame only. Among approximately 320,000 clones, 67% were seen once, and the ten largest hold 6% to 6.5%. Sample: PBMCs, taken after 36 months of ibrutinib treatment. The receptors here all came from a human donor with chronic lymphocytic leukemia. CDR3s include the opening cysteine and the closing phenylalanine or tryptophan.

cdr3_aa: CASSFRDRGQTQYF
v_call: TRBV5-4
j_call: TRBJ2-5

cdr3_aa: CASSRTGGSTDTQYF
v_call: TRBV7-2
j_call: TRBJ2-3

cdr3_aa: CSWAASGVQETQYF
v_call: TRBV29-1
j_call: TRBJ2-5

cdr3_aa: CASSWGRLINQPQHF
v_call: TRBV19
j_call: TRBJ1-5

cdr3_aa: CASSQNRYGYTF
v_call: TRBV6-5
j_call: TRBJ1-2

cdr3_aa: CASSLGLAGYEQYF
v_call: TRBV6-1
j_call: TRBJ2-7

cdr3_aa: CAWSPGGDLNTEAFF
v_call: TRBV30
j_call: TRBJ1-1

cdr3_aa: CASSPSGWNTGELFF
v_call: TRBV9
j_call: TRBJ2-2

cdr3_aa: CASGQVVGTSGANEQFF
v_call: TRBV4-2
j_call: TRBJ2-1

cdr3_aa: CATSRAQGEPVFYNEQFF
v_call: TRBV15
j_call: TRBJ2-1

cdr3_aa: CASSSERGTQHF
v_call: TRBV7-2
j_call: TRBJ1-5

cdr3_aa: CASSLRERGAGETQYF
v_call: TRBV7-3
j_call: TRBJ2-5

cdr3_aa: CASSSGQGGGYEQYF
v_call: TRBV28
j_call: TRBJ2-7

cdr3_aa: CASTPSGLAGGLPPDTQYF
v_call: TRBV19
j_call: TRBJ2-3

cdr3_aa: CASSARGDRGTYNEQFF
v_call: TRBV9
j_call: TRBJ2-1

cdr3_aa: CASSSLRGATDTQYF
v_call: TRBV2
j_call: TRBJ2-3

cdr3_aa: CASSQERAFRNTEAFF
v_call: TRBV14
j_call: TRBJ1-1

cdr3_aa: CASSPVEDYGYTF
v_call: TRBV18
j_call: TRBJ1-2

cdr3_aa: CASSFRTVSTDTQYF
v_call: TRBV5-1
j_call: TRBJ2-3

cdr3_aa: CASSQGSLRGRMAKNIQYF
v_call: TRBV4-1
j_call: TRBJ2-4

cdr3_aa: CASSNRAKAAVSSGANVLTF
v_call: TRBV19
j_call: TRBJ2-6

cdr3_aa: CASGRLAGGEQFF
v_call: TRBV7-2
j_call: TRBJ2-1

cdr3_aa: CATSTRDRVYEQYF
v_call: TRBV15
j_call: TRBJ2-7

cdr3_aa: CATSREKGQNQYF
v_call: TRBV15
j_call: TRBJ2-5

cdr3_aa: CASSPSRSSGANVLTF
v_call: TRBV13
j_call: TRBJ2-6

cdr3_aa: CASSLQPNEQFF
v_call: TRBV5-5
j_call: TRBJ2-1

cdr3_aa: CASSRSGQINSPLHF
v_call: TRBV9
j_call: TRBJ1-6

cdr3_aa: CASSFQWAGQGGREAFF
v_call: TRBV5-5
j_call: TRBJ1-1

cdr3_aa: CASSALVGGGQYF
v_call: TRBV2
j_call: TRBJ2-7

cdr3_aa: CATSPRPGLYEQYF
v_call: TRBV15
j_call: TRBJ2-7

cdr3_aa: CASSVDSEQFF
v_call: TRBV13
j_call: TRBJ2-1

cdr3_aa: CASTTTKTGGPGYNEQFF
v_call: TRBV19
j_call: TRBJ2-1

cdr3_aa: CASSQALAGTDTQYF
v_call: TRBV4-3
j_call: TRBJ2-3

cdr3_aa: CASSQDIMETSGYTF
v_call: TRBV14
j_call: TRBJ1-2

cdr3_aa: CAVQGFRYGYTF
v_call: TRBV7-2
j_call: TRBJ1-2

cdr3_aa: CASSPRGDRIFSQPQHF
v_call: TRBV11-2
j_call: TRBJ1-5

cdr3_aa: CASRRGSSYEQYF
v_call: TRBV11-2
j_call: TRBJ2-7

cdr3_aa: CASSRSRTSGSYEQYF
v_call: TRBV4-3
j_call: TRBJ2-7

cdr3_aa: CAITGTGNTGELFF
v_call: TRBV10-3
j_call: TRBJ2-2

cdr3_aa: CASSYSGGSNGYTF
v_call: TRBV6-6
j_call: TRBJ1-2

cdr3_aa: CASSAGLAGAYNEQFF
v_call: TRBV11-2
j_call: TRBJ2-1

cdr3_aa: CASSPPRDQETQYF
v_call: TRBV18
j_call: TRBJ2-5

cdr3_aa: CASSFRGPALGGYTF
v_call: TRBV11-1
j_call: TRBJ1-2

cdr3_aa: CASSRPGQTSEQYF
v_call: TRBV28
j_call: TRBJ2-7

cdr3_aa: CASSLDLGGLISYEQYF
v_call: TRBV11-2
j_call: TRBJ2-7

cdr3_aa: CSGLYREEQYF
v_call: TRBV20-1
j_call: TRBJ2-7

cdr3_aa: CASSAPPSGRYNEQFF
v_call: TRBV9
j_call: TRBJ2-1

cdr3_aa: CASSPNVAGFGIQYF
v_call: TRBV5-1
j_call: TRBJ2-4

cdr3_aa: CASTETGNNEQFF
v_call: TRBV7-9
j_call: TRBJ2-1

cdr3_aa: CASSLSRGLSTDTQYF
v_call: TRBV7-9
j_call: TRBJ2-3

cdr3_aa: CASSPGTGGFYEQYF
v_call: TRBV18
j_call: TRBJ2-7

cdr3_aa: CASRPRTEYSNQPQHF
v_call: TRBV6-6
j_call: TRBJ1-5

cdr3_aa: CASSHRGDYNEQFF
v_call: TRBV27
j_call: TRBJ2-1

cdr3_aa: CASSRGRYTGELFF
v_call: TRBV6-5
j_call: TRBJ2-2

cdr3_aa: CASTLTGTRRIEQYF
v_call: TRBV7-2
j_call: TRBJ2-7